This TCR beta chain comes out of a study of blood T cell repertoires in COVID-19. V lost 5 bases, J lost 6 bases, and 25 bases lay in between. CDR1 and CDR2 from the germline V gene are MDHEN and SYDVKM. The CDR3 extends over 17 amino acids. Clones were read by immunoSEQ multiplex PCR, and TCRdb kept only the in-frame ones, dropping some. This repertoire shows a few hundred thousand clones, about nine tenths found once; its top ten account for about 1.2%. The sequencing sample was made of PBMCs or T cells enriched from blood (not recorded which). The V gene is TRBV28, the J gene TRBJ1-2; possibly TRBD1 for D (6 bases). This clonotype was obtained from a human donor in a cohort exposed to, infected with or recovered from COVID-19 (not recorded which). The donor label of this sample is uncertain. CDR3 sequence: CASSLSPRGQSWDGYTF. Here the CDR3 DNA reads TGTGCCAGCAGTCTAAGCCCTCGCGGACAGTCATGGGATGGCTACACCTTC.